This T cell receptor (beta chain) was captured in a study of cytomegalovirus exposure and HLA in healthy donors. In the PCR, 60 Vbeta and 13 Jbeta primers were used. The assay was immunoSEQ multiplex PCR, and TCRdb's table has in-frame clones only and misses some. Of about 170,000 clones in the sample, around 80% are singletons; the top ten hold approximately 1.2%. The CDR3 has 16 residues. The germline CDR1 and CDR2 sequences are SQVTM and ANQGSEA. The V and J ends lost 7 bases and 2 bases, in that order; junction bases with no gene match: 11. V gene TRBV29-1 combines with J gene TRBJ2-5, with 12 bases lining up with TRBD2. The sequenced material came from PBMCs. This clonotype was obtained from a boy under 10 years old in good health and CMV-seronegative. CDR3 in amino acids: CSAGLAGSLGQETQYF. The CDR3 region has the DNA TGCAGCGCAGGACTAGCGGGATCACTTGGGCAAGAGACCCAGTACTTC.